Presented here are 17 T cell receptor beta chains from one specimen sequenced in a study of cytomegalovirus exposure and HLA in healthy donors. The PCR made use of 60 Vbeta and 13 Jbeta primers. Clones were read by immunoSEQ multiplex PCR, and TCRdb kept only the in-frame ones, dropping some. The table shows roughly 180,000 clones, with nearly 80% occurring only once. Sequencing input: PBMCs. These receptors were taken from a female donor in good health and CMV-seronegative.

The chain links TRBV7-8 to TRBJ2-4; TRBD2 agrees at 8 bases. This CDR3 comprises 18 residues. The germline CDR1 and CDR2 sequences are SGHVS and FQNEAQ. The J segment lost 0 bases and the V segment lost 3 bases, leaving 10 bases of the junction unmatched. CDR3 region: CASSFGGSGTPAKNIQYF. The CDR3 DNA follows: TGTGCCAGCAGCTTTGGGGGTAGCGGGACCCCAGCCAAAAACATTCAGTACTTC.

The V call is TRBV9, the J call TRBJ2-2; 13 bases align to TRBD2. The CDR3 totals 17 residues. V lost 3 bases to trimming and J lost 3 bases; unmatched junction nucleotides: 5. Germline V lookup: CDR1 SGDLS, CDR2 YYNGEE. The DNA of the CDR3 is TGTGCCAGCAGCGCCTCACTAGCGGGGGGGGACACCGGGGAGCTGTTTTTT. Protein sequence: CASSASLAGGDTGELFF.

Worth noting for this clone: A junction boundary mismatches the germline segment, possibly from a read error. J is TRBJ2-3 and V is TRBV7-9; 10 bases fit TRBD2. Germline V lookup: CDR1 SEHNR, CDR2 FQNEAQ (reference sequence). The CDR3 is 18 amino acids. The CDR3 region has the DNA TGTTCCAGCAGTACTAATCTAGCGGGAGTAGTAGGCACAGATACGCAGTATTTT. It is translated as CSSSTNLAGVVGTDTQYF.

The rearrangement links TRBV6-1 to TRBJ2-5, with D maybe TRBD1 (6 bases). The CDR3 is 14 amino acids. Germline assignment: CDR1 MNHNS and CDR2 SASEGT. V dropped 3 bases and J dropped 7 bases, with 15 bases sitting between them. The CDR3 loop reads CASSEAVQGRTQYF. The CDR3 DNA is TGTGCCAGCAGTGAGGCTGTACAGGGCCGGACCCAGTACTTC.

The chain is built from TRBV5-4 and TRBJ2-7, with D maybe TRBD1 (6 bases). The CDR3 covers 15 residues. Trimming removed 7 bases from V and 7 bases from J, with 24 bases in between. The germline CDR1 and CDR2 sequences are SGHNT and YYREEE (reference sequence). The CDR3: CASGYPNRDTWEQYF. The CDR3 region has the DNA TGTGCCAGCGGTTACCCCAACCGGGACACTTGGGAGCAGTACTTC.

This chain uses TRBV7-9 with TRBJ1-5; D unclear. The V end was cut by 1 base, the J end by 1 base, with 8 bases between. The CDR3 loop spans 15 amino acids. Germline loops: CDR1 SEHNR, CDR2 FQNEAQ (reference sequence). CDR3: CASSLDGQSNQPQHF. DNA for the CDR3: TGTGCCAGCAGCTTAGATGGCCAGAGCAATCAGCCCCAGCATTTT.

The chain carries TRBV29-1 and TRBJ2-5, with 9 bases fitting TRBD1. V lost 6 bases to trimming and J lost 5 bases; unmatched junction nucleotides: 7. This CDR3 comprises 13 residues. Germline V gene data show CDR1 as SQVTM and CDR2 as ANQGSEA. The CDR3 sequence is CSVPGQGLETQYF. DNA of the CDR3: TGCAGCGTCCCAGGACAGGGGCTTGAGACCCAGTACTTC.

This clone was found a few times. This chain links TRBV20-1 with TRBJ2-7; D might be TRBD2 (5 bases). The CDR3 is 11 residues long. Germline CDR1 and CDR2: DFQATT and SNEGSKA (reference sequence). The V and J ends lost 3 bases and 9 bases respectively, with 12 bases between them. The CDR3 region has the DNA TGCAGTGCTAGGACGGACGAGGGGCAGTACTTC. This gives the protein CSARTDEGQYF.

This chain links TRBV27 with TRBJ2-2; tentatively, D is TRBD2 (7 bases). Germline values: CDR1 MNHEY, CDR2 SMNVEV (reference sequence). CDR3 size: 17 residues. The ends were cut back, 2 bases at V and 1 base at J, with 14 bases in the middle. The CDR3 DNA sequence: TGTGCCAGCAGTTTAGGGGGGGCGCCCCGGAACACCGGGGAGCTGTTTTTT. Its protein is CASSLGGAPRNTGELFF.

V and J are TRBV19 and TRBJ2-7; maybe TRBD1 (6 bases). CDR1 is LNHDA and CDR2 is SQIVND in the germline V gene (reference sequence). V lost 1 base and J 3 bases, leaving 7 bases between the germline ends. The CDR3 covers 13 residues. CDR3: CASSIARGYEQYF. The DNA for the CDR3 is TGTGCCAGTAGTATAGCCAGGGGCTACGAGCAGTACTTC. Full variable domain (remainder filled in from reference TRBV19 and TRBJ2-7): DGGITQSPKYLFRKEGQNVTLSCEQNLNHDAMYWYRQDPGQGLRLIYYSQIVNDFQKGDIAEGYSVSREKKESFPLTVTSAQKNPTAFYLCASSIARGYEQYFGPGTRLTVT.

The chain recombines TRBV7-9 with TRBJ2-6, with D hard to call. This CDR3 has 15 amino acids. Trimming took 5 bases from V and 1 from J, leaving 9 bases between them. From germline, CDR1 is SEHNR and CDR2 FQNEAQ (reference sequence). CDR3 DNA sequence: TGTGCCAGCAGCCCCATGCAGTCTGGGGCCAACGTCCTGACTTTC. Amino acid sequence: CASSPMQSGANVLTF.

This clone was observed a few times. The chain combines TRBV5-5 with TRBJ2-7; tentative D call: TRBD1 (6 bases). Germline CDR1 reads SGHKS; CDR2 reads YYEKEE (reference sequence). Trimming took 4 bases from V and 1 from J, leaving 9 bases between them. The CDR3 length is 13 residues. CDR3 in DNA: TGTGCCAGCAGCCGGGACATTTCCTACGAGCAGTACTTC. Residues: CASSRDISYEQYF.

The V and J genes are TRBV6-5 and TRBJ2-1; 9 bases align to TRBD2. The CDR3 has 14 residues. Germline CDR1 and CDR2: MNHEY and SVGAGI. J lost 8 bases, V lost 6 bases, and 8 bases had no gene match. The CDR3 nucleotides read TGTGCCAGCAGAAGAGCGGGAGGTATTGATGAGCAGTTCTTC. This translates into CASRRAGGIDEQFF.

As for this clone: Sequence at one end of the junction differs from germline and may be a read error. CDR3 nucleotide sequence: TGTTCCAGCAGCAACCGGGAATATGAAGCTTTCTTT. The encoded protein is CSSSNREYEAFF. The chain has TRBV7-9 and TRBJ1-1; no clear D gene. CDR3 size: 12 residues. CDR1 SEHNR and CDR2 FQNEAQ come from the germline V gene (reference sequence). The complete variable domain, with remaining parts taken from reference TRBV7-9 and TRBJ1-1, reads DTGVSQNPRHKITKRGQNVTFRCDPISEHNRLYWYRQTLGQGPEFLTYFQNEAQLEKSRLLSDRFSAERPKGSFSTLEIQRTEQGDSAMYLCSSSNREYEAFFGQGTRLTVV.

The chain uses TRBV5-1 and TRBJ1-4; D is unresolved. Germline CDR1 reads SGHRS; CDR2 reads YFSETQ. The CDR3 has 12 residues. The germline V and J ends were trimmed by 4 bases and 8 bases, with 9 bases remaining between them. CDR3 sequence reads: CASSAPGEKLFF. The CDR3 bases are TGCGCCAGCAGCGCCCCAGGAGAAAAACTGTTTTTT.

The table lists this clone with a count of one. The V gene is TRBV6-6, the J gene TRBJ1-4; 7 nucleotides agree with TRBD1. The germline gives CDR1 MNHNY, CDR2 SVGAGI (reference sequence). Trimming at V came to 0 bases and at J to 8 bases, leaving 6 bases not matched to a gene. The CDR3 has 15 residues. CDR3 protein: CASSYSSTGWEKLFF. The DNA for the CDR3 is TGTGCCAGCAGTTACTCCTCGACAGGGTGGGAAAAACTGTTTTTT.

The V call is TRBV9, the J call TRBJ2-1; 8 nucleotides align to TRBD2. Germline values: CDR1 SGDLS, CDR2 YYNGEE. V shed 0 bases and J 10 bases; nucleotides not matched to a gene: 18. CDR3 length equals 18 residues. The CDR3 loop reads CASSVEARSSGGLREQFF. CDR3 coding DNA: TGTGCCAGCAGCGTAGAGGCAAGGTCCAGCGGGGGCCTTAGGGAGCAGTTCTTC.